What follows is one T cell receptor (beta chain) and its context. From germline, CDR1 is LGHNA and CDR2 YSLEER. The CDR3 covers 16 residues. The trim removed 4 bases at V and 3 bases at J, leaving 10 bases unmatched. TCRdb reanalysed the RT-PCR reads using MiXCR and keeps one entry per CDR3 protein. The sample yields approximately 720,000 distinct CDR3 sequences, approximately 15% seen once. The sample was memory CD4+ T cells from blood. The clonotype originates from a female donor in good health, serving as a healthy control. The gene calls are TRBV4-3 and TRBJ1-1; 8 positions agree with TRBD1. The CDR3 here is CASSPQGVNLDTEAFF. The CDR3 DNA sequence: TGCGCCAGCAGCCCACAGGGGGTTAATCTCGACACTGAAGCTTTCTTT.